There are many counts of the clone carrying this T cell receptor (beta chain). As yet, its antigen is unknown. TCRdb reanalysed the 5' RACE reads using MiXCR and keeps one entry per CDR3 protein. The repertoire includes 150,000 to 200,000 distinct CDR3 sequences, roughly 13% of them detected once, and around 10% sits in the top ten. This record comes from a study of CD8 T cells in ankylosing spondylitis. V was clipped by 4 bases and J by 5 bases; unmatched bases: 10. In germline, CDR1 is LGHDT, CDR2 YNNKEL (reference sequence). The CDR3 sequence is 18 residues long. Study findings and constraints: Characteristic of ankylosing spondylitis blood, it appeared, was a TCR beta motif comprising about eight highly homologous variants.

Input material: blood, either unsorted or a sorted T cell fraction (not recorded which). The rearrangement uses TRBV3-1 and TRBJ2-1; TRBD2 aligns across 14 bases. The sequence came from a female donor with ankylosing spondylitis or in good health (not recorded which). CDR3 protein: CASSRPGTSGRQHNEQFF. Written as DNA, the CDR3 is TGTGCCAGCAGCCGTCCCGGGACTAGCGGGAGACAACACAATGAGCAGTTCTTC.